This paragraph reports one T cell receptor beta chain. Its specificity is unknown. The data are from a study of OX40 agonist ivuxolimab in advanced cancers. Study observations and caveats: Relatively little clonal expansion, among the lowest observed, appeared in partial responders at 0.1-3.0 mg/kg.

In germline, CDR1 is SGDLS, CDR2 YYNGEE. V shed 8 bases and J 6 bases; nucleotides not matched to a gene: 6. This CDR3 contains 14 residues. Generated by immunoSEQ multiplex PCR, the TCRdb table keeps only in-frame clones and is missing some. Of fewer than 25,000 clones in the sample, approximately 80% were seen once. Baseline, cycle 4 day 1, and cycle 7 day 1 were the blood sampling points. The chain carries TRBV9 and TRBJ2-1; TRBD2 aligns across 12 bases. This specimen consisted of CD4+ or CD8+ T cells sorted from blood, obtained in a trial of the OX40 agonist ivuxolimab. The receptor was isolated from an adult with an advanced solid tumor such as melanoma, head and neck, liver or kidney cancer. CDR3 nucleotide sequence: TGTGCCAGTTCTAGCGGGGGGGCGAGCAATGAGCAGTTCTTC. Amino acids: CASSSGGASNEQFF.